This T cell receptor (beta chain) was sequenced during a study of cytomegalovirus exposure and HLA in healthy donors. On this clone: Its antigen is still unknown.

The study, taken as a whole, reports: Reports state that TCR beta sequences accurately predicted most subjects' HLA-A and HLA-B alleles. A later analysis found TCR association rates differed by HLA locus, highest for DRB1 and lowest for HLA-C.

Amplification used 60 Vbeta primers and 13 Jbeta primers. Using immunoSEQ multiplex PCR, the repertoire was profiled, and TCRdb retains in-frame clones only, with some absent. The sample lists about 250,000 clones; 72% were seen once. Material: PBMCs. The sequence derives from a female donor in good health and CMV-seronegative.

The CDR3 sequence: CASLQGGEGETQYF. The CDR3 DNA reads as TGTGCCAGCTTACAAGGCGGGGAAGGGGAGACCCAGTACTTC. The chain employs TRBV25-1 and TRBJ2-5; TRBD2 might be the D (6 bases). Germline CDR1 is MGHDK and CDR2 is SYGVNS. The CDR3 length is 14 residues. The V end lost 8 bases, the J end lost 5 bases, and 18 bases lay between the germline ends.